One and the same sample provided the 21 T cell receptor beta chains below, sequenced in a study of OX40 agonist ivuxolimab in advanced cancers. Assay used: immunoSEQ multiplex PCR; TCRdb lists only in-frame clones, some missing. The sample lists tens of thousands of clones; over 80% were seen once. Sequencing used CD4+ or CD8+ T cells sorted from blood, obtained in a trial of the OX40 agonist ivuxolimab. Receptors were obtained from an adult with an advanced solid tumor such as melanoma, head and neck, liver or kidney cancer.

This chain joins TRBV2 and TRBJ1-2; 7 bases agree with TRBD1. Trimming removed 2 bases from V and 7 bases from J; junction bases left unmatched: 7. CDR1 is SNHLY and CDR2 is FYNNEI in the germline V gene. The CDR3 has 14 amino acids. CDR3 sequence: CASSEPDREGGYTF. The CDR3 bases are TGTGCCAGCAGTGAACCCGACAGGGAAGGTGGCTACACCTTC. The full variable domain, with the rest looked up from reference TRBV2 and TRBJ1-2, is EPEVTQTPSHQVTQMGQEVILRCVPISNHLYFYWYRQILGQKVEFLVSFYNNEISEKSEIFDDQFSVERPDGSNFTLKIRSTKLEDSAMYFCASSEPDREGGYTFGSGTRLTVV.

The sample holds a few counts of this clone. This chain connects TRBV6-1 to TRBJ2-7; no clear D gene. Trimming cost V 7 bases and J 0 bases, with 13 bases left between them. Germline lookup yields CDR1 MNHNS and CDR2 SASEGT. The CDR3 covers 14 residues. The CDR3 bases are TGTGCCAGCATGACCCCTAGGAGCTCCTACGAGCAGTACTTC. It codes for CASMTPRSSYEQYF.

CDR3 sequence (DNA): TGCGCCAGCAATCCAGGTTCGGCAGATACGCAGTATTTT. Its translation is CASNPGSADTQYF. The chain is built from TRBV5-1 and TRBJ2-3, with unresolved D. Deletions cut 6 bases from V and 4 bases from J, with 12 bases between. The CDR3 has 13 amino acids. The germline CDR1 and CDR2 sequences are SGHRS and YFSETQ.

The chain joins TRBV18 to TRBJ2-3; TRBD1 matches 8 bases. Losses at the gene ends were 1 base for V and 3 bases for J; bases not matched to a gene: 0. The CDR3 sequence is 14 residues long. Germline values: CDR1 KGHSH, CDR2 LQKENI. The CDR3 loop is CASSPRTGTDTQYF. The CDR3 DNA is TGTGCCAGCTCACCACGGACAGGGACAGATACGCAGTATTTT.

J is TRBJ1-1 and V is TRBV19; 12 bases are a match to TRBD1. This CDR3 is 18 amino acids long. The V gene's germline CDR1 is LNHDA and CDR2 SQIVND (reference sequence). The J segment lost 0 bases and the V segment lost 4 bases, leaving 9 bases of the junction unmatched. The CDR3 bases are TGTGCCAGTAGTACGGGACAGGGGGCGCGCGCAATGAACACTGAAGCTTTCTTT. It codes for CASSTGQGARAMNTEAFF.

This clone has a single count. This sequence joins TRBV6-5 and TRBJ1-1; D is undetermined. This CDR3 spans 13 amino acids. V lost 5 bases to trimming and J lost 1 base, with 8 bases between them. The germline gives CDR1 MNHEY, CDR2 SVGAGI. The CDR3 spells CASSADGNTEAFF. As DNA, the CDR3 is TGTGCCAGCAGTGCAGACGGGAACACTGAAGCTTTCTTT.

V gene TRBV18 combines with J gene TRBJ2-1, with 9 bases lining up with TRBD2. The CDR3 covers 22 residues. CDR1 KGHSH and CDR2 LQKENI come from the germline V gene. The ends lost 2 bases at V and 0 bases at J; junction bases unmatched: 20. The CDR3, as DNA: TGTGCCAGCTCACCAAAGGGGGAACGGTCTAGCGGGAAACGGGGCTCCTACAATGAGCAGTTCTTC. Protein: CASSPKGERSSGKRGSYNEQFF.

The CDR3 is CASSGASGSTDTQYF. DNA for the CDR3: TGCGCCAGCAGCGGGGCTAGCGGGAGCACAGATACGCAGTATTTT. V gene TRBV5-1 combines with J gene TRBJ2-3; TRBD2 aligns across 8 bases. The junction had 4 bases not matched to a gene; V was cut back by 4 bases and J by 0 bases. Germline V gene sequence: CDR1 SGHRS, CDR2 YFSETQ. This CDR3 has 15 residues.

The J gene is TRBJ2-3, the V gene TRBV7-2; D not resolved. Germline-derived CDR1 and CDR2 are SGHTA and FQGNSA. V lost 5 bases to trimming and J lost 7 bases, with 7 bases between them. The CDR3 loop spans 11 amino acids. DNA of the CDR3: TGTGCCAGCAGCCTGGGATATACGCAGTATTTT. It encodes CASSLGYTQYF.

The V and J genes are TRBV6-6 and TRBJ2-2; no definite D call. Trimming removed 0 bases from V and 6 bases from J, with 2 bases in between. The CDR3 contains 12 residues. Germline CDR1 is MNHNY and CDR2 is SVGAGI (reference sequence). CDR3 nucleotides: TGTGCCAGCAGTTACTCGCCCGGGGAGCTGTTTTTT. Its translation: CASSYSPGELFF.

The chain combines TRBV5-1 with TRBJ2-7; the D is unclear. Germline-derived CDR1 and CDR2 are SGHRS and YFSETQ. The CDR3 contains 13 residues. Trimming pared 4 bases from V and 4 bases from J, leaving 12 bases between. CDR3 region: CASSPGPAYEQYF. In nucleotides, the CDR3 is TGCGCCAGCAGCCCCGGACCAGCGTACGAGCAGTACTTC.

This chain links TRBV6-5 with TRBJ2-7; TRBD2 aligns across 13 bases. V was pared by 5 bases and J by 7 bases, with 5 bases of the junction left unmatched. This CDR3 is built from 14 residues. CDR1 is MNHEY, CDR2 SVGAGI, per germline. CDR3 sequence: CASSRLAGGREQYF. The CDR3 DNA follows: TGTGCCAGCAGTCGACTAGCGGGAGGCCGGGAGCAGTACTTC.

This clone has a single count. The rearrangement links TRBV15 to TRBJ1-2, with D possibly matching TRBD1 (5 bases). Germline V CDR1 and CDR2: LNHNV, YYDKDF (reference sequence). V was cut by 3 bases and J by 6 bases, with 17 bases left in between. The CDR3 length is 15 residues. The CDR3 DNA reads as TGTGCCACCAGCAGCCCTTCTGGGGGAGGGGATGGCTACACCTTC. Amino acids: CATSSPSGGGDGYTF.

A few counts support this clone. The chain has TRBV4-1 and TRBJ1-2; 8 nucleotides line up with TRBD1. The CDR3 has 15 residues. J was trimmed by 7 bases and V by 3 bases; bases with no gene match: 10. Germline loops: CDR1 MGHRA, CDR2 YSYEKL. The CDR3 bases are TGCGCCAGCAGCCACCAGGGACAGGAACGGCGTGGCTACACCTTC. Translated, it gives CASSHQGQERRGYTF.

The gene calls are TRBV7-9 and TRBJ2-7; TRBD1 aligns across 10 bases. This CDR3 spans 15 amino acids. The J segment lost 7 bases and the V segment lost 3 bases, leaving 9 bases of the junction unmatched. Germline V lookup: CDR1 SEHNR, CDR2 FQNEAQ (reference sequence). The DNA for the CDR3 is TGTGCCAGCAGCTTTCTAAGGGACAGGGGAAGTGAGCAGTACTTC. This translates into CASSFLRDRGSEQYF.

This chain joins TRBV14 and TRBJ2-7, with no clear D. V was trimmed by 2 bases and J by 2 bases, leaving 4 bases between them. Per germline, CDR1 SGHDN and CDR2 FVKESK. The CDR3 consists of 12 residues. The CDR3, as DNA: TGTGCCAGCAGCCAAATCGCCTACGAGCAGTACTTC. Protein product: CASSQIAYEQYF.

The chain uses TRBV10-3 and TRBJ1-5, with 7 positions matching TRBD1. CDR1 and CDR2 (germline): ENHRY, SYGVKD. The junction had 4 bases not matched to a gene; V was cut back by 4 bases and J by 4 bases. There are 14 residues in the CDR3. Written as DNA, the CDR3 is TGTGCCATCAGTGCAGGGGGTCAGAATCAGCCCCAGCATTTT. It encodes CAISAGGQNQPQHF.

The V and J genes are TRBV5-1 and TRBJ2-2, with 8 bases aligning to TRBD1. Germline assignment: CDR1 SGHRS and CDR2 YFSETQ. The CDR3 has 16 amino acids. After removal of 4 bases from V and 1 base from J, the junction contained 6 bases not matched to a gene. The CDR3 coding sequence is TGCGCCAGCAGCCCCCGAACAGGGGGGAACACCGGGGAGCTGTTTTTT. Its translation: CASSPRTGGNTGELFF. Full variable domain (missing parts from reference TRBV5-1 and TRBJ2-2): KAGVTQTPRYLIKTRGQQVTLSCSPISGHRSVSWYQQTPGQGLQFLFEYFSETQRNKGNFPGRFSGRQFSNSRSEMNVSTLELGDSALYLCASSPRTGGNTGELFFGEGSRLTVL.

The J gene is TRBJ1-3, the V gene TRBV9; D uncertain. The length of the CDR3 is 17 residues. CDR1 SGDLS and CDR2 YYNGEE come from the germline V gene. V was shortened by 2 bases and J by 2 bases, with 17 bases between the two germline ends. The DNA for the CDR3 is TGTGCCAGCAGCGTTGGTCTCCCCTACGGGGCTGGAAACACCATATATTTT. It codes for CASSVGLPYGAGNTIYF.

J is TRBJ1-6 and V is TRBV18, with a weak D call TRBD1 (5 bases). Germline assignment: CDR1 KGHSH and CDR2 LQKENI. CDR3 size: 14 residues. V dropped 3 bases and J dropped 9 bases, with 12 bases sitting between them. CDR3 in DNA: TGTGCCAGCTCACCCCCGGGGGACGGTTCACCCCTCCACTTT. Residues: CASSPPGDGSPLHF.

This rearrangement joins TRBV28 to TRBJ2-5; 9 bases align to TRBD2. The germline V gene has CDR1 MDHEN and CDR2 SYDVKM. J was trimmed by 4 bases and V by 4 bases; bases with no gene match: 7. CDR3 length: 15 amino acids. In DNA form, the CDR3 reads TGTGCCAGCAGTTCTGAGGGACTAGCTAGAGAGACCCAGTACTTC. It yields the protein CASSSEGLARETQYF.